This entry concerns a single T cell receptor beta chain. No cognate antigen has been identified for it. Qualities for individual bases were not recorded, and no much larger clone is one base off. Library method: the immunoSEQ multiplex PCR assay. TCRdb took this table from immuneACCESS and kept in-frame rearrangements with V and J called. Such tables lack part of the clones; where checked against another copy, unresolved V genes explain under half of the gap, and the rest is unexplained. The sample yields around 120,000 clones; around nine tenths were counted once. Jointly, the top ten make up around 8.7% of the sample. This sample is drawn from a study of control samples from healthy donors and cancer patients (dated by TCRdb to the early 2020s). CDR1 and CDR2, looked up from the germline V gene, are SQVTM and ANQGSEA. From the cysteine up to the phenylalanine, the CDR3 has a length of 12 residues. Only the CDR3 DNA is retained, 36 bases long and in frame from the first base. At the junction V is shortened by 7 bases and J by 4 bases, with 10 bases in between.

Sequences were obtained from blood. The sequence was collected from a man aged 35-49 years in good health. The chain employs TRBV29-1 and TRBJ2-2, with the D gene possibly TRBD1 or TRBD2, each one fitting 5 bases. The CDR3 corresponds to CSGQRGTGELFF. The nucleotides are TGCAGCGGTCAGAGGGGCACCGGGGAGCTGTTTTTT.